The 6 T cell receptor beta chains given below trace back to one sample, sequenced in a study of read filtering for tumor transcriptome and immune sequencing. Molecular barcoded adaptors covering alpha/delta and beta/gamma chains were used on around 400 ng RNA. TCRdb re-analysed the reads in MiXCR, keeping a single row per CDR3 protein. The profile covers more than 20,000 distinct CDR3 sequences, with less than 25% appearing a single time and 40% to 55% taken by the ten largest. The sample consisted of a population of CD138-negative cells sorted from bone marrow. The receptors derive from a donor over 35 with multiple myeloma.

This clonotype was detected many times. This chain uses TRBV20-1 with TRBJ2-1, with 10 bases identical to TRBD1. The CDR3 length is 15 residues. Germline CDR1 reads DFQATT; CDR2 reads SNEGSKA (reference sequence). After removal of 0 bases from V and 4 bases from J, the junction contained 3 bases not matched to a gene. CDR3 sequence (DNA): TGCAGTGCTAGAGATCTGGGACAGGGGTACAATGAGCAGTTCTTC. Encoded protein: CSARDLGQGYNEQFF.

This clonotype was found many times. V gene TRBV7-2 combines with J gene TRBJ2-5; 9 positions agree with TRBD2. The CDR3 loop spans 16 amino acids. The germline V gene has CDR1 SGHTA and CDR2 FQGNSA. J lost 4 bases, V lost 1 base, and 7 bases had no gene match. CDR3 amino acids: CASSLVGGGVGETQYF. Written as DNA, the CDR3 is TGTGCCAGCAGCTTAGTCGGCGGGGGGGTAGGAGAGACCCAGTACTTC. Drawing the rest from reference TRBV7-2 and TRBJ2-5, the complete variable domain is GAGVSQSPSNKVTEKGKDVELRCDPISGHTALYWYRQSLGQGLEFLIYFQGNSAPDKSGLPSDRFSAERTGGSVSTLTIQRTQQEDSAVYLCASSLVGGGVGETQYFGPGTRLLVL.

This clonotype came up a few times. The genes are TRBV2 and TRBJ1-5; no clear D. The V gene's germline CDR1 is SNHLY and CDR2 FYNNEI. V lost 6 bases and J 0 bases, leaving 6 bases between the germline ends. This CDR3 region has 13 residues. CDR3 in DNA: TGTGCCAGCAGAGTAGGTAGCAATCAGCCCCAGCATTTT. Protein sequence: CASRVGSNQPQHF. The full variable domain, rest sourced from reference TRBV2 and TRBJ1-5, is EPEVTQTPSHQVTQMGQEVILRCVPISNHLYFYWYRQILGQKVEFLVSFYNNEISEKSEIFDDQFSVERPDGSNFTLKIRSTKLEDSAMYFCASRVGSNQPQHFGDGTRLSIL.

This clonotype was found many times. The chain has TRBV18 and TRBJ1-1; D not resolved. The CDR3 totals 10 residues. The ends were cut back, 9 bases at V and 5 bases at J, with 7 bases in the middle. The V gene's germline CDR1 is KGHSH and CDR2 LQKENI. The CDR3 region has the DNA TGTGCCAGTTCCGGGACTGAAGCTTTCTTT. This translates into CASSGTEAFF. Drawing the rest from reference TRBV18 and TRBJ1-1, the complete variable domain is NAGVMQNPRHLVRRRGQEARLRCSPMKGHSHVYWYRQLPEEGLKFMVYLQKENIIDESGMPKERFSAEFPKEGPSILRIQQVVRGDSAAYFCASSGTEAFFGQGTRLTVV.

The genes are TRBV29-1 and TRBJ2-5; perhaps D is TRBD1 or TRBD2 (5 bases each). CDR1 SQVTM and CDR2 ANQGSEA come from the germline V gene. CDR3 length: 15 residues. The germline V and J ends were trimmed by 5 bases and 2 bases, with 18 bases remaining between them. The CDR3 sequence is CSVSWGDWTQETQYF. CDR3 in DNA: TGCAGCGTTTCATGGGGAGATTGGACACAAGAGACCCAGTACTTC.

A note on this clonotype: This could be a read error, since a much larger clone is one nucleotide away. The chain employs TRBV2 and TRBJ1-4; no firm D call. The CDR3 covers 12 residues. The germline V gene has CDR1 SNHLY and CDR2 FYNNEI. Trimming removed 7 bases from V and 8 bases from J, with 11 bases in between. CDR3 DNA: TGTGCCAGCACCCCAAATGTCGAAAAACTGTTTTTT. Translation: CASTPNVEKLFF.